This T cell receptor beta chain is drawn from a study of T cell responses to AZD1222 COVID-19 vaccine. With 4 bases clipped from V and 3 bases from J, the junction kept 16 bases outside the gene matches. The CDR3 contains 17 residues. CDR1 and CDR2 (germline): SGHRS, YFSETQ. Method: immunoSEQ multiplex PCR; TCRdb's copy keeps in-frame clones and lacks some. The sample contains about 140,000 clones, 80% to 90% of which appear only once. Sequenced material: peripheral blood, taken on day 0 of AZD1222 vaccination. The gene calls are TRBV5-1 and TRBJ2-7; 7 bases map to TRBD2. This sequence originates from an adult in good health. The CDR3 sequence: CASSPLFRLAENYEQYF. As DNA, the CDR3 is TGCGCCAGCAGCCCCTTGTTTCGGCTAGCGGAGAACTACGAGCAGTACTTC.